These 13 T cell receptor beta chains were all obtained from the same sample, sequenced in a study of OX40 agonist ivuxolimab in advanced cancers. Method: immunoSEQ multiplex PCR; TCRdb's copy keeps in-frame clones and lacks some. The sample holds about 51,000 clones, 88% seen once. Sequencing was performed on CD4+ or CD8+ T cells sorted from blood, taken in a trial of the OX40 agonist ivuxolimab. Every receptor here comes from an adult with an advanced solid tumor such as melanoma, head and neck, liver or kidney cancer.

This clone has just one count. This sequence joins TRBV5-1 and TRBJ2-2; unclear D gene. The germline V gene has CDR1 SGHRS and CDR2 YFSETQ. The CDR3 is 14 amino acids. V gave up 3 bases and J gave up 2 bases, with 8 bases separating them. CDR3 loop: CASSSTTNTGELFF. In DNA, the CDR3 is TGCGCCAGCAGCTCCACCACAAACACCGGGGAGCTGTTTTTT.

This chain links TRBV7-8 with TRBJ1-2; the match to TRBD1 covers 7 bases. This CDR3 contains 14 residues. Germline V gives CDR1 SGHVS, CDR2 FQNEAQ. J lost 1 base, V lost 5 bases, and 4 bases had no gene match. Written as DNA, the CDR3 is TGTGCCAGCAGCCCAGGGACAGATAACTATGGCTACACCTTC. It specifies CASSPGTDNYGYTF.

The chain joins TRBV5-4 to TRBJ2-2; the match to TRBD1 covers 9 bases. CDR1 and CDR2 from the germline V gene are SGHNT and YYREEE (reference sequence). Trimming cost V 3 bases and J 7 bases; bases outside gene matches: 16. The CDR3 spans 18 residues. The CDR3 reads CASSSQYGQGKGHGELFF. The CDR3, as DNA: TGTGCCAGCAGCTCCCAGTACGGACAGGGGAAGGGTCACGGGGAGCTGTTTTTT.

The rearrangement joins TRBV2 to TRBJ1-4; D is uncertain. V was pared by 6 bases and J by 5 bases, with 13 bases between. CDR1 SNHLY and CDR2 FYNNEI come from the germline V gene. The length of the CDR3 is 14 residues. CDR3 amino acids: CASSLGSVNEKLFF. The DNA of the CDR3 is TGTGCCAGCAGCTTGGGGTCAGTGAATGAAAAACTGTTTTTT.

The chain carries TRBV5-6 and TRBJ2-5; D ambiguous. Germline V lookup: CDR1 SGHDT, CDR2 YYEEEE. This CDR3 has 15 amino acids. The V end lost 4 bases, the J end lost 1 base, and 14 bases lay between the germline ends. CDR3 sequence reads: CASSPTPARQETQYF. CDR3 nucleotides: TGTGCCAGCAGCCCTACTCCGGCACGCCAAGAGACCCAGTACTTC.

In its sample, this clone was seen once. The rearrangement joins TRBV7-2 to TRBJ1-6; no firm D call. Trimming removed 1 base at V and 7 bases at J, with 11 bases between. The CDR3 spans 15 residues. CDR1 and CDR2 from the germline V gene are SGHTA and FQGNSA. The CDR3 coding sequence is TGTGCCAGCAGCTTAGGATTTGGGGTAAATTCACCCCTCCACTTT. Its translation is CASSLGFGVNSPLHF.

V usage is TRBV28 and J usage is TRBJ2-7, with D uncertain. The CDR3 spans 14 residues. V shed 3 bases and J shed 0 bases, with 9 bases lying between them. Germline V lookup: CDR1 MDHEN, CDR2 SYDVKM. The CDR3 DNA follows: TGTGCCAGCAGTTTGCATGGAAGCTCCTACGAGCAGTACTTC. This sequence encodes CASSLHGSSYEQYF.

V usage is TRBV5-6 and J usage is TRBJ2-3; D unresolved. CDR1 and CDR2 (germline): SGHDT, YYEEEE. V was clipped by 1 base and J by 0 bases, with 3 bases between them. The CDR3 has 13 residues. The DNA of the CDR3 is TGTGCCAGCAGCTTGTTGAGCACAGATACGCAGTATTTT. This gives the protein CASSLLSTDTQYF.

CDR3 sequence reads: CASSRETGTVEKLFF. The DNA of the CDR3 is TGTGCCAGTAGTCGCGAGACAGGGACTGTTGAAAAACTGTTTTTT. The chain couples TRBV19 to TRBJ1-4, with TRBD1 matching over 7 bases. J lost 7 bases, V lost 5 bases, and 10 bases had no gene match. The CDR3 spans 15 residues. Germline-derived CDR1 and CDR2 are LNHDA and SQIVND (reference sequence).

V and J are TRBV7-9 and TRBJ2-5; unclear D gene. Trimming shortened V by 1 base and J by 4 bases, and 1 base separated the two germline ends. The CDR3 covers 11 residues. The V gene's germline CDR1 is SEHNR and CDR2 FQNEAQ (reference sequence). DNA of the CDR3: TGTGCCAGCAGCTTAGTAGAGACCCAGTACTTC. Protein product: CASSLVETQYF.

This clone appeared a few times. This chain connects TRBV10-1 to TRBJ2-5; the D gene could be TRBD1 or TRBD2 (6 bases each). Looked up from germline, CDR1 is WNHNN and CDR2 is SYGVQD (reference sequence). V was clipped by 5 bases and J by 5 bases, with 24 bases between them. The CDR3 spans 17 residues. The CDR3, as DNA: TGCGCCAGCAGTAGGACAGCCTCATCCGCGGGGTTGGAGACCCAGTACTTC. This sequence encodes CASSRTASSAGLETQYF.

The chain recombines TRBV10-2 with TRBJ1-3; the match to TRBD1 covers 9 bases. The CDR3 covers 14 residues. After removal of 9 bases from V and 3 bases from J, the junction contained 6 bases not matched to a gene. Germline-derived CDR1 and CDR2 are WSHSY and SAAADI. The CDR3 sequence is CASATGGGGNTIYF. CDR3 sequence (DNA): TGCGCCAGTGCTACAGGGGGCGGTGGAAACACCATATATTTT.

The chain recombines TRBV27 with TRBJ2-1, with D possibly matching TRBD1 (6 bases). The V end was cut by 2 bases, the J end by 5 bases, with 13 bases between. The CDR3 covers 15 residues. CDR1 is MNHEY and CDR2 is SMNVEV in the germline V gene (reference sequence). The CDR3 DNA reads as TGTGCCAGCAGTTTAATAGGGGGTCGGGACAATGAGCAGTTCTTC. Amino acid sequence: CASSLIGGRDNEQFF.